This T cell receptor beta chain originates from a study of T-cell reconstitution after alpha-beta-depleted transplantation in children. General study results and limits: Some patients' high day-60 TCRbeta diversity was traced to surviving recipient T cells and thymic progenitors. T-cell counts and diversity at one year following transplant were attributed mainly to newly produced T cells.

TCRbeta library preparation incorporated unique molecular identifiers. A single record per CDR3 protein comes from TCRdb applying MiXCR to the PCR reads. The data contain around 52,000 distinct CDR3 sequences, more than 5% of them singletons. CDR3 length equals 15 residues. V was trimmed by 4 bases and J by 7 bases, leaving 19 bases between them. Germline CDR1 reads SNHLY; CDR2 reads FYNNEI. This clonotype was recorded many times. Its antigen is not identified. The starting material was PBMCs, mostly from graft donor cells, obtained 60 days after TCRalphabeta/CD19-depleted stem cell transplant. The source of this sequence is a female patient aged 2-15 years who had a stem cell transplant for aplastic anemia, so the T cells may come from the graft donor. This rearrangement joins TRBV2 to TRBJ1-2, with D unclear. As DNA, the CDR3 is TGTGCCAGCAGTGGAGAGGTCGGACGGATCGGTGGCTACACCTTC. It codes for CASSGEVGRIGGYTF. Based on the CDR3 plus reference TRBV2 and TRBJ1-2, the full variable domain is EPEVTQTPSHQVTQMGQEVILRCVPISNHLYFYWYRQILGQKVEFLVSFYNNEISEKSEIFDDQFSVERPDGSNFTLKIRSTKLEDSAMYFCASSGEVGRIGGYTFGSGTRLTVV.